This TCR beta chain came from a study of CD8 T cells in Susac syndrome. RNA, at about 0.45 to 1 ug, was reverse transcribed with random hexamers. Across 54 Vbeta and 13 Jbeta, immunoSEQ multiplex PCR amplified TCR beta CDR3. Via MiXCR, TCRdb re-called the immunoSEQ multiplex PCR reads, giving one row per CDR3 protein. The sample yields 130,000 to 150,000 distinct CDR3 sequences, about 94% seen once. CDR1 MNHEY and CDR2 SMNVEV come from the germline V gene (reference sequence). The CDR3 totals 13 residues. Trimming pared 2 bases from V and 3 bases from J, leaving 8 bases between. The specimen was CD8+ T cells from PBMCs. This chain joins TRBV27 and TRBJ2-7, with a weak D call TRBD1 (5 bases). This sequence originates from a human donor in good health. CDR3: CASSLGRDYEQYF. The CDR3 bases are TGTGCCAGCAGTTTAGGCAGGGACTACGAGCAGTACTTC.